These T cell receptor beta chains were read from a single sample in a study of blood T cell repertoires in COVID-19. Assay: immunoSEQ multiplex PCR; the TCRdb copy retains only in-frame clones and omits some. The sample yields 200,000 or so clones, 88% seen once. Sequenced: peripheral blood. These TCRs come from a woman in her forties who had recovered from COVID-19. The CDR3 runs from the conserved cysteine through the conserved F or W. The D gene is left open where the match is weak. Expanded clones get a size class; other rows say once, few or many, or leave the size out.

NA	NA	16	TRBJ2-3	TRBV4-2	TGTGCCAGCAGCCAAGGACGGGCCCTGCGGGCAGATACGCAGTATTTT	CASSQGRALRADTQYF
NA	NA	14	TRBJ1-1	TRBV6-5	TGTGCCAGCAGTTACGGGGACGCGGGGACTGAAGCTTTCTTT	CASSYGDAGTEAFF
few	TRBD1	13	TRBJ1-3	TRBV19	TGTGCCAGTACGGGACAGGGGAGAAACACCATATATTTT	CASTGQGRNTIYF
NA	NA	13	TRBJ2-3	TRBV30	TGTGCCTGGACACTAGGCTACACAGATACGCAGTATTTT	CAWTLGYTDTQYF
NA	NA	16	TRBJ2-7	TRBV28	TGTGCCAGCAGTTTTAAAATTCGGGTAGAAAGCTACGAGCAGTACTTC	CASSFKIRVESYEQYF
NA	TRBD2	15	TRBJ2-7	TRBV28	TGTGCCAGCAGTTTACTAGCGGGAGGGCCTGGCGAGCAGTACTTC	CASSLLAGGPGEQYF
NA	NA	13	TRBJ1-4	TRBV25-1	TGTGCCAGCAGTGTTACAGAGAATGAAAAACTGTTTTTT	CASSVTENEKLFF
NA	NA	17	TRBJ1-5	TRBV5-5	TGTGCCAGCAGCTTGAATAGTGGGGGGGCGCGGAATCAGCCCCAGCATTTT	CASSLNSGGARNQPQHF
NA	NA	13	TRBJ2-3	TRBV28	TGTGCCAGCGACGGGTCGTCCACAGATACGCAGTATTTT	CASDGSSTDTQYF
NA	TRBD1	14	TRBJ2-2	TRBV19	TGTGCCAGTAGTCAAACAGGGGGCACCGGGGAGCTGTTTTTT	CASSQTGGTGELFF
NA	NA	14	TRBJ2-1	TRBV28	TGTGCCAGCTTGAGGCCCTACTCCTACAATGAGCAGTTCTTC	CASLRPYSYNEQFF
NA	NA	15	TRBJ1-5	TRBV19	TGTGCCAGTAGTATTCGTGGGGAGTGGCATCAGCCCCAGCATTTT	CASSIRGEWHQPQHF
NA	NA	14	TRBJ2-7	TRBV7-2	TGTGCCAGCAGCTTAGGGGGCGTTCCCTATGGGCAGTACTTC	CASSLGGVPYGQYF
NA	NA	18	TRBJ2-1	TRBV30	TGTGCCTGGAGTCCCCAGGGGTCGATCCCTGTCGGTGGCAATGAGCAGTTCTTC	CAWSPQGSIPVGGNEQFF
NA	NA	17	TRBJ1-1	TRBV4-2	TGTGCCAGCAGCCTCAGGGGTACGAATGATCTGAACACTGAAGCTTTCTTT	CASSLRGTNDLNTEAFF
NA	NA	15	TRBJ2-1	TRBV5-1	TGCGCCAGCAGCTTCTCATCGGCGGACTACAATGAGCAGTTCTTC	CASSFSSADYNEQFF
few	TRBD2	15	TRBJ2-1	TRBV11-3	TGTGCCAGCAGCTTAGGACTAGCGGTTTACAATGAGCAGTTCTTC	CASSLGLAVYNEQFF
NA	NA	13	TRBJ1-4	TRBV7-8	TGTGCCAGCCAGCCGGGATTAAATGAAAAACTGTTTTTT	CASQPGLNEKLFF
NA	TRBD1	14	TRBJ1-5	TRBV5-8	TGTGCCAGCAGCTCGGGACAGGGGAATCAGCCCCAGCATTTT	CASSSGQGNQPQHF
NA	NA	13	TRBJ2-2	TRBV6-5	TGTGCCAATCCCGGGAGTCTGGCCGGGGAGCTGTTTTTT	CANPGSLAGELFF
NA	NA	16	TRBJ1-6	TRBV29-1	TGCAGCGTTGCAGAGTCCAGTCAGGGGACGAATTCACCCCTCCACTTT	CSVAESSQGTNSPLHF
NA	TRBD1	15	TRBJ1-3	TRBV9	TGTGCCAGCAGCCTACGATGGACAGGGGTTAACACCATATATTTT	CASSLRWTGVNTIYF
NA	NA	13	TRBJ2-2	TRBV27	TGTGCCAGCAGTTTGAGGGGGATCGGGGAGCTGTTTTTT	CASSLRGIGELFF
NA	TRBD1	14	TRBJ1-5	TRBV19	TGTGCCAGTAGTGGACAGGGCGGGAATCAGCCCCAGCATTTT	CASSGQGGNQPQHF
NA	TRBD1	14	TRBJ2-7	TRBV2	TGTGCCAGCAGCCAACGGGACAGGGACTACGAGCAGTACTTC	CASSQRDRDYEQYF
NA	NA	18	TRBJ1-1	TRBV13	TGTGCCAGCAGCTTATGGGGGCTTCTGGCAGGGACGAACACTGAAGCTTTCTTT	CASSLWGLLAGTNTEAFF
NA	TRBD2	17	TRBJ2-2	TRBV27	TGTGCCAGCGAAAGACTAGCGGGCGTAGTACGGTCCGGGGAGCTGTTTTTT	CASERLAGVVRSGELFF
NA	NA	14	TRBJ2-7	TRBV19	TGTGCCAGTAGTACCCGACAGAGAGCCTACGAGCAGTACTTC	CASSTRQRAYEQYF
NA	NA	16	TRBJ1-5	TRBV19	TGTGCCAGTAGTCCCCAATACACAGGGAACAATCAGCCCCAGCATTTT	CASSPQYTGNNQPQHF
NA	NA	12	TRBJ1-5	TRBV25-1	TGTGCCAGCAGTGAGGGCCTTCAGCCCCAGCATTTT	CASSEGLQPQHF
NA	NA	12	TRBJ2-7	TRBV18	TGTGCCAGCTCACCCCGGCCGGGCGAGCAGTACTTC	CASSPRPGEQYF
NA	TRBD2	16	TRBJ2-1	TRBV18	TGTGCCAGCTCCCCAAAGGGACTAGATTCCTACAATGAGCAGTTCTTC	CASSPKGLDSYNEQFF
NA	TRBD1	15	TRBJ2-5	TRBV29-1	TGCAGCGCTGCTACCGGGACAGGGAGGCAAGAGACCCAGTACTTC	CSAATGTGRQETQYF
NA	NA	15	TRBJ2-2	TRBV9	TGTGCCAGCAGCGTTCGGACAGAAAACACCGGGGAGCTGTTTTTT	CASSVRTENTGELFF
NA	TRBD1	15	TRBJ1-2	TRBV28	TGTGCCAGCAGTTTCTTACTGACAGGGTGGTATGGCTACACCTTC	CASSFLLTGWYGYTF
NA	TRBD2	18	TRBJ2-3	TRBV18	TGTGCCAGCTCACCTGGGACTAGCGGGAACCGGGGGGTCAATACGCAGTATTTT	CASSPGTSGNRGVNTQYF
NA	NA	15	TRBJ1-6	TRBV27	TGTGCCAGCAGTTTAGGCACAGGGTTACGTTCACCCCTCCACTTT	CASSLGTGLRSPLHF
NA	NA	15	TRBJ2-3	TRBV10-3	TGTGCCATCAGCGCCCGGGGACAAAGCACAGATACGCAGTATTTT	CAISARGQSTDTQYF
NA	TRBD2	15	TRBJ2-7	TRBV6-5	TGTGCCAGCAGACCTACTAGCGGGAGTTCCTACGAGCAGTACTTC	CASRPTSGSSYEQYF
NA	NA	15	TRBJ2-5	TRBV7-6	TGTGCCAGCAGCTCCGACCCTTCGGGAGTCGGGACCCAGTACTTC	CASSSDPSGVGTQYF